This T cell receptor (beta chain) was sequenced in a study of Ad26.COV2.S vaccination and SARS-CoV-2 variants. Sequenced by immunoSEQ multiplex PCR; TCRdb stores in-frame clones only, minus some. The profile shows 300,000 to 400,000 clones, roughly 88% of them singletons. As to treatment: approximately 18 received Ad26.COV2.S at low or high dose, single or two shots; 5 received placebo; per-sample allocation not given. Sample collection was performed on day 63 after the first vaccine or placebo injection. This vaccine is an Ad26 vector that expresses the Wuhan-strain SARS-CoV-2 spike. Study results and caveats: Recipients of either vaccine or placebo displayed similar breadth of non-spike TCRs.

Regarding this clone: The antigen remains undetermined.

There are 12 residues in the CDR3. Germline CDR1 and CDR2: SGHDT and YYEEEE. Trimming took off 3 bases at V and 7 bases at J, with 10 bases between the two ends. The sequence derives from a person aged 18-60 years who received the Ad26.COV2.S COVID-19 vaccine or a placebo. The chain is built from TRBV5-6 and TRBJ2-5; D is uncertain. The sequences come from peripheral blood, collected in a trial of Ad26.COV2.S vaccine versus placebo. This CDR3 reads CASSWTASTQYF. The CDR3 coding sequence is TGTGCCAGCAGCTGGACCGCTTCGACCCAGTACTTC.